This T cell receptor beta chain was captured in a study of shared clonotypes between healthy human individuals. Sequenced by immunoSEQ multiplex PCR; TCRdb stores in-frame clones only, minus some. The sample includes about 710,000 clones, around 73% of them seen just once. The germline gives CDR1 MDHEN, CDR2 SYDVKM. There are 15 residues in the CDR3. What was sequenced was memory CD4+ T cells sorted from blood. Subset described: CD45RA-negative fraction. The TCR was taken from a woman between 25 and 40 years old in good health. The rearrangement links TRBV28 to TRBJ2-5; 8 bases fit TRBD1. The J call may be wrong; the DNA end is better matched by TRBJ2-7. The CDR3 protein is CASSLGTGRAYEQYF. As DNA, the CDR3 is TGTGCCAGCAGTCTGGGGACAGGCCGTGCCTACGAGCAGTACTTC.